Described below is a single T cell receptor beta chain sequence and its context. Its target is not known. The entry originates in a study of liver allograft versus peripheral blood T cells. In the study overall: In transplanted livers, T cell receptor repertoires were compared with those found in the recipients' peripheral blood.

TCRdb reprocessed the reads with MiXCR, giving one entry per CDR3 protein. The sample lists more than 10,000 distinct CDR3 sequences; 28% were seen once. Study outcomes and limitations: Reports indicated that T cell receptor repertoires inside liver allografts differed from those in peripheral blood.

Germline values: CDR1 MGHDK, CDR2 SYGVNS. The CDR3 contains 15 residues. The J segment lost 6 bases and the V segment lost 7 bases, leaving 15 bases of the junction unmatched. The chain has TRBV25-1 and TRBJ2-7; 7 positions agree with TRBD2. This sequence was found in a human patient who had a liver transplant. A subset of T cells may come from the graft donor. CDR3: CASTNGASGFTEQYF. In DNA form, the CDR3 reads TGTGCCAGCACTAACGGGGCTAGCGGCTTTACCGAGCAGTACTTC.